This T cell receptor (beta chain) was documented in a study of CD8 T cells in ankylosing spondylitis. CDR3 length: 12 residues. V lost 5 bases, J lost 4 bases, and 6 bases lay in between. Germline CDR1 reads SGHVS; CDR2 reads FQNEAQ. TCRdb redid the calling of the 5' RACE reads with MiXCR, one entry per CDR3 protein. The sample has 350,000 to 400,000 distinct CDR3 sequences; roughly 20% are singletons. Whole-study results and caveats: Blood of patients with ankylosing spondylitis appeared to be characterized by a TCR beta motif of eight highly homologous variants. There were earlier reports of some motif variants in reactive arthritis synovial fluid and blood. Disease-linked clones were reportedly significantly enriched in matched ankylosing spondylitis synovial fluid.

As for this clonotype: Its target is unknown.

The specimen was blood, either unsorted or a sorted T cell fraction (not recorded which). The V gene is TRBV7-8, the J gene TRBJ1-5; D not certain. This clonotype was sampled from a male donor with ankylosing spondylitis or in good health (not recorded which). The DNA of the CDR3 is TGTGCCAGCAGCAACACGAATCAGCCCCAGCATTTT. This gives the protein CASSNTNQPQHF.